A single sample is the source of the 2 T cell receptor beta chains below, sequenced in a study of cytomegalovirus exposure and HLA in healthy donors. PCR was performed using 60 Vbeta and 13 Jbeta primers. Data came from immunoSEQ multiplex PCR; TCRdb stores just in-frame clones and leaves some out. The sample table sets out 100,000 to 150,000 clones. The specimen was PBMCs. The source of these receptors is a man between 40 and 49 years old in good health and CMV-seronegative.

This chain joins TRBV7-3 and TRBJ2-1, with 7 nucleotides matching TRBD2. V trimming: 3 bases; J trimming: 5 bases; junction bases outside the gene matches: 4. This CDR3 comprises 14 residues. CDR1 SGHTA and CDR2 FQGTGA come from the germline V gene. The CDR3 DNA reads TGTGCCAGCAGCTTTGGGCTAGCGGACAATGAGCAGTTCTTC. Translating gives CASSFGLADNEQFF.

This rearrangement joins TRBV5-1 to TRBJ2-3; TRBD1 is a possible D gene (5 bases). Per germline, CDR1 SGHRS and CDR2 YFSETQ. Between the trimmed V and J ends, which lost 2 bases and 0 bases, there was a span of 10 bases. The CDR3 totals 15 residues. The CDR3 bases are TGCGCCAGCAGCTTTTTCGACAGTAGCACAGATACGCAGTATTTT. Its protein is CASSFFDSSTDTQYF.